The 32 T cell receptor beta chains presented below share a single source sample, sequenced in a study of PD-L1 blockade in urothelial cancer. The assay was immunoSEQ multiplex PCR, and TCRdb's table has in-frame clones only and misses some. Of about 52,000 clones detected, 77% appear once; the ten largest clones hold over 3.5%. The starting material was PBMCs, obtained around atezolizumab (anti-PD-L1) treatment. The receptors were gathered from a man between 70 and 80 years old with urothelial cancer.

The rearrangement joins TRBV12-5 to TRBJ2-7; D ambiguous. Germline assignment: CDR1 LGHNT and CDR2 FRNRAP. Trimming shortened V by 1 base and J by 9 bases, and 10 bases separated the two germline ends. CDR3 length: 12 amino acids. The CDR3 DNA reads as TGTGCTAGTGGTTTGGATGTCTCAGTGCAGTACTTC. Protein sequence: CASGLDVSVQYF.

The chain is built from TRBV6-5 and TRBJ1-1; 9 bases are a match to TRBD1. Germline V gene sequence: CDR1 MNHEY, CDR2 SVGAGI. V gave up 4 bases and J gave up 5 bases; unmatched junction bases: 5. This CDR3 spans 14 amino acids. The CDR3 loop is CASSSRTGVTEAFF. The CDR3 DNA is TGTGCCAGCAGTTCCAGGACAGGGGTTACTGAAGCTTTCTTT.

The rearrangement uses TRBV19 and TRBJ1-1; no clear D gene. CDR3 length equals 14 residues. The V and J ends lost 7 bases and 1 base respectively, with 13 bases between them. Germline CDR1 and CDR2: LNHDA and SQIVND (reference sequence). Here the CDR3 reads CASNHLVRNTEAFF. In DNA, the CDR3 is TGTGCCAGTAACCATCTAGTCAGGAACACTGAAGCTTTCTTT.

The CDR3 region has the DNA TGTGCCAGCAGCCAATCGGGACGGGGGGAATCTGGGGCCAACGTCCTGACTTTC. It translates to CASSQSGRGESGANVLTF. This chain uses TRBV4-2 with TRBJ2-6; 7 positions agree with TRBD2. This CDR3 contains 18 residues. V was pared by 2 bases and J by 1 base, with 8 bases of the junction left unmatched. Germline V gene sequence: CDR1 LGHNA, CDR2 YNFKEQ.

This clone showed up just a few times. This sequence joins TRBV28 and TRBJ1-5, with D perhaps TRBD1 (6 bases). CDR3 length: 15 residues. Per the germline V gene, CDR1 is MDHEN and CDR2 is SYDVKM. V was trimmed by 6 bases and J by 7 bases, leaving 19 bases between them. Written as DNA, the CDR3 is TGTGCCAGCAGGGGGGGGCAGGGAGGAGGACAGCCCCAGCATTTT. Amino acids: CASRGGQGGGQPQHF. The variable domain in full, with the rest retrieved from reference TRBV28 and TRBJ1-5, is DVKVTQSSRYLVKRTGEKVFLECVQDMDHENMFWYRQDPGLGLRLIYFSYDVKMKEKGDIPEGYSVSREKKERFSLILESASTNQTSMYLCASRGGQGGGQPQHFGDGTRLSIL.

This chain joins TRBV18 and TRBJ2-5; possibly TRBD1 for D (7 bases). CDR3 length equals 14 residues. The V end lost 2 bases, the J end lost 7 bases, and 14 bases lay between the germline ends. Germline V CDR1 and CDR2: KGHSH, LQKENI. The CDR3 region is CASSPKGAGGTQYF. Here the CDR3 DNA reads TGTGCCAGCTCACCAAAGGGGGCCGGGGGGACCCAGTACTTC.

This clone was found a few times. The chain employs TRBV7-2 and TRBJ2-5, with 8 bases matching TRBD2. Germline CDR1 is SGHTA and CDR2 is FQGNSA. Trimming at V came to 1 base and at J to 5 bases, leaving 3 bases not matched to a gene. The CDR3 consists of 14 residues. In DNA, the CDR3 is TGTGCCAGCAGCTTAGGTCCTAGCGGGGAGACCCAGTACTTC. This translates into CASSLGPSGETQYF.

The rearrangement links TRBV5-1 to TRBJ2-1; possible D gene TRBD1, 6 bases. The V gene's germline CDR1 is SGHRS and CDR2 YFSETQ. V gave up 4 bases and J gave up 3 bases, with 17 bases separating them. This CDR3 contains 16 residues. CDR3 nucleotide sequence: TGCGCCAGCAGCCTGGATGATCAGGGGTACTACAATGAGCAGTTCTTC. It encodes CASSLDDQGYYNEQFF.

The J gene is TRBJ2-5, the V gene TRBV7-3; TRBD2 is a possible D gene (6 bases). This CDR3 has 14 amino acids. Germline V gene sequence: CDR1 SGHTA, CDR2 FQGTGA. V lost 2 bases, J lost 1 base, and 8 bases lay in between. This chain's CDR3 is CASSLGGTQETQYF. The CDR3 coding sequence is TGTGCCAGCAGCTTAGGGGGGACCCAAGAGACCCAGTACTTC.

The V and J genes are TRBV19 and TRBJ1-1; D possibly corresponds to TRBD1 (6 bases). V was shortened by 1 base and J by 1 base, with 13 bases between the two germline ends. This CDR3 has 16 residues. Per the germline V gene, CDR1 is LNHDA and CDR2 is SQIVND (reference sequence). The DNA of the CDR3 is TGTGCCAGTAGTATAGTTCTTCTGACAGGGAACACTGAAGCTTTCTTT. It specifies CASSIVLLTGNTEAFF.

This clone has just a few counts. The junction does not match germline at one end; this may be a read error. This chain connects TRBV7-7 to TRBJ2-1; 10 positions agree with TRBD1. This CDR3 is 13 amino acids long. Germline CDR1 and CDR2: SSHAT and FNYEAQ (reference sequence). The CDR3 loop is CASSPGTGDEQFF. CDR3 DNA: TGTGCTAGCAGCCCCGGGACAGGGGACGAGCAGTTCTTC.

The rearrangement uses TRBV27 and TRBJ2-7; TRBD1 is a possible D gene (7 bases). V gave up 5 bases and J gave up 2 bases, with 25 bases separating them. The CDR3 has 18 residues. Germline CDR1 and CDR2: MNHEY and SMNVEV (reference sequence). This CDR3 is CASSPRVRPGGYTYEQYF. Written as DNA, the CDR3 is TGTGCCAGCAGTCCCAGGGTTAGGCCAGGGGGGTACACCTACGAGCAGTACTTC.

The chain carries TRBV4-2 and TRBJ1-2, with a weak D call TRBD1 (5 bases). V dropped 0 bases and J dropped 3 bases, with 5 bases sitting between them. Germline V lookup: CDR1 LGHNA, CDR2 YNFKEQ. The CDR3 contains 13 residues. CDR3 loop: CASSQEGDYGYTF. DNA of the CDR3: TGTGCCAGCAGCCAAGAAGGGGACTATGGCTACACCTTC.

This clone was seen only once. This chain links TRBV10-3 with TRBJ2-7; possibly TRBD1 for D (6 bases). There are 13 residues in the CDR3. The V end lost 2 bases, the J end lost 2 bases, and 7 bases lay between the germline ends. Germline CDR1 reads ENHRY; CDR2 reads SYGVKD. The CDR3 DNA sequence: TGTGCCATCAGTGAGGGACAGCCCTACGAGCAGTACTTC. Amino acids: CAISEGQPYEQYF.

This chain's CDR3 is CASSLNTGSVRELFF. For the CDR3, the DNA is TGTGCCAGCAGCTTAAATACAGGCAGTGTTAGGGAGCTGTTTTTT. The chain combines TRBV7-8 with TRBJ2-2, with D possibly matching TRBD1 (5 bases). Trimming stripped 2 bases from V and 9 bases from J, with 16 bases between. CDR1 and CDR2 (germline): SGHVS, FQNEAQ. CDR3 length: 15 residues.

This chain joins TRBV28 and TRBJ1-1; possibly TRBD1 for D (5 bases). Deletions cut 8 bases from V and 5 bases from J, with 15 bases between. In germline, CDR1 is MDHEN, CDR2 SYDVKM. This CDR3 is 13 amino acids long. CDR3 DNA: TGTGCCAGCCGTCGCCAGGGTGAAACTGAAGCTTTCTTT. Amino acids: CASRRQGETEAFF.

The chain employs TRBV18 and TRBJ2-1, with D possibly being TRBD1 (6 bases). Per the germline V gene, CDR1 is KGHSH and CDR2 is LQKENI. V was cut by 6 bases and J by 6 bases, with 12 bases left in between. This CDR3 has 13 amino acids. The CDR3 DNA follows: TGTGCCAGCTCGGGGGAAGGGGGCAATGAGCAGTTCTTC. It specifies CASSGEGGNEQFF.

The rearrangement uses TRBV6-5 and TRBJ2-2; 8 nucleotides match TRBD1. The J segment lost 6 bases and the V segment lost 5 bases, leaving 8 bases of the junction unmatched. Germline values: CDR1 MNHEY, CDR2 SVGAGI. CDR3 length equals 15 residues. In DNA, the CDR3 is TGTGCCAGCAGTCTAGGACAGGGAAGGGCCGGGGAGCTGTTTTTT. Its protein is CASSLGQGRAGELFF.

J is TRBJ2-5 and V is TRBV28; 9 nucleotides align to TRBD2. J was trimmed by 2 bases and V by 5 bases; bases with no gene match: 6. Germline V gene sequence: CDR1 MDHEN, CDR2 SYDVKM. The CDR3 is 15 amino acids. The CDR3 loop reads CASSPTTSGQETQYF. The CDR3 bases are TGTGCCAGCAGTCCAACGACTAGCGGTCAAGAGACCCAGTACTTC.

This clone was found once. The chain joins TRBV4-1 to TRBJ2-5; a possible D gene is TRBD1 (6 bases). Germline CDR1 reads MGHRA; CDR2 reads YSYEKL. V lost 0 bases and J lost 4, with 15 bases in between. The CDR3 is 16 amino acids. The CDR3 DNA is TGCGCCAGCAGCCAAGAGGGGGCTCTAGGAGGAGAGACCCAGTACTTC. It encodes CASSQEGALGGETQYF.

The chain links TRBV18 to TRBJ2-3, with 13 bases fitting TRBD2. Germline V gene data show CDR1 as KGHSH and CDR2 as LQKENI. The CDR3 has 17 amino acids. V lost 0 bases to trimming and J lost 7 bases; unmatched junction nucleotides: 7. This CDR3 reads CASSPPLPGLAGHTQYF. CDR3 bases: TGTGCCAGCTCACCACCCCTCCCGGGACTAGCGGGACATACGCAGTATTTT.

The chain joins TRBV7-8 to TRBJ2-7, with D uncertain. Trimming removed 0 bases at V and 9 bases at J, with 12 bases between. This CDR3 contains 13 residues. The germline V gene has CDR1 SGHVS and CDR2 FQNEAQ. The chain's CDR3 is CASSLALSVGQYF. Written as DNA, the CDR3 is TGTGCCAGCAGCTTAGCCCTCTCGGTCGGGCAGTACTTC.

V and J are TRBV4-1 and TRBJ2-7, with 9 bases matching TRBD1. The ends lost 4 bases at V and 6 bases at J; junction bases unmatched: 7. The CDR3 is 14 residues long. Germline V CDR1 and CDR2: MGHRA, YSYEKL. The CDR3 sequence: CASSLGQGRGEQYF. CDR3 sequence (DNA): TGCGCCAGCAGCCTAGGACAGGGGAGGGGCGAGCAGTACTTC.

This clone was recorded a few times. Here the CDR3 DNA reads TGCAGCGTTCGTGAGAGAAACACTGAAGCTTTCTTT. Residues: CSVRERNTEAFF. The chain has TRBV29-1 and TRBJ1-1; D remains unclear. The CDR3 contains 12 residues. V gave up 5 bases and J gave up 2 bases, with 9 bases separating them. Looked up from germline, CDR1 is SQVTM and CDR2 is ANQGSEA. Together with reference TRBV29-1 and TRBJ1-1, the CDR3 gives the full variable domain: SAVISQKPSRDICQRGTSLTIQCQVDSQVTMMFWYRQQPGQSLTLIATANQGSEATYESGFVIDKFPISRPNLTFSTLTVSNMSPEDSSIYLCSVRERNTEAFFGQGTRLTVV.

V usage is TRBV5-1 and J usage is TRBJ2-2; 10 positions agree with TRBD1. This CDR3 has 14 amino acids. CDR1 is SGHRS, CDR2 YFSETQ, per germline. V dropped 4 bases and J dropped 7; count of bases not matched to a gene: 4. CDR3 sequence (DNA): TGCGCCAGCAGCGGCGGGACAGGGGTCGGGGAGCTGTTTTTT. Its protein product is CASSGGTGVGELFF.

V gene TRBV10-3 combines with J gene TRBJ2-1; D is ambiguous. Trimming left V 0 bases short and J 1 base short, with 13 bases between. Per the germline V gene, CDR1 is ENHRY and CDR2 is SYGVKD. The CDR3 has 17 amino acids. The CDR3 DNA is TGTGCCATCAGTGAGTCCAGCGCCGTCGAATCCTACAATGAGCAGTTCTTC. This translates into CAISESSAVESYNEQFF.

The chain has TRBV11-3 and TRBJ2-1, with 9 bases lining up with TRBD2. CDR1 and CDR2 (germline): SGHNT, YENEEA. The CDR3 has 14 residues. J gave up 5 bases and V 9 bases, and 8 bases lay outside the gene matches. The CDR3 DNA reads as TGTGCCAGTACGAAGCGGGAGGACCACAATGAGCAGTTCTTC. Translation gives CASTKREDHNEQFF. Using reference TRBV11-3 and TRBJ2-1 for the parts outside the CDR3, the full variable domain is EAGVVQSPRYKIIEKKQPVAFWCNPISGHNTLYWYLQNLGQGPELLIRYENEEAVDDSQLPKDRFSAERLKGVDSTLKIQPAELGDSAVYLCASTKREDHNEQFFGPGTRLTVL.

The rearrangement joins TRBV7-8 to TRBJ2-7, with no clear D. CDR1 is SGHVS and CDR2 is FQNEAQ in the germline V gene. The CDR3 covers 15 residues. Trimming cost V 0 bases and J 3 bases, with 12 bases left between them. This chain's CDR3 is CASSLAVGQNYEQYF. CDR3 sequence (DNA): TGTGCCAGCAGCTTAGCGGTTGGGCAGAACTACGAGCAGTACTTC.

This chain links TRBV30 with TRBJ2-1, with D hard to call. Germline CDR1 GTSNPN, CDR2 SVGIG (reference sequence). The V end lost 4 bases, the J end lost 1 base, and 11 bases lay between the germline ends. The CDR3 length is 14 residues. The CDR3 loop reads CAWTLGRSYNEQFF. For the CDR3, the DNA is TGTGCCTGGACCCTAGGCCGTTCCTACAATGAGCAGTTCTTC.

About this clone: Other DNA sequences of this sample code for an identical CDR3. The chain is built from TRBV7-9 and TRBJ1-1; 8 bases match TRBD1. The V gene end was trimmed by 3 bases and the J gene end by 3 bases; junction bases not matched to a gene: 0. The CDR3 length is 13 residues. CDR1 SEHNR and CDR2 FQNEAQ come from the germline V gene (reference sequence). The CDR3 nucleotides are TGTGCCAGCAGCTTGACAGGGGACACTGAAGCTTTCTTT. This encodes CASSLTGDTEAFF.

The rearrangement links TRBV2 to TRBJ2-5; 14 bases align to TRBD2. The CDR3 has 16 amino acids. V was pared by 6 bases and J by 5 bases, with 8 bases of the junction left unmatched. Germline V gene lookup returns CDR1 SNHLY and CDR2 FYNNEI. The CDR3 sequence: CASSATSGGGGETQYF. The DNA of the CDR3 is TGTGCCAGCAGCGCGACTAGCGGGGGGGGAGGGGAGACCCAGTACTTC.

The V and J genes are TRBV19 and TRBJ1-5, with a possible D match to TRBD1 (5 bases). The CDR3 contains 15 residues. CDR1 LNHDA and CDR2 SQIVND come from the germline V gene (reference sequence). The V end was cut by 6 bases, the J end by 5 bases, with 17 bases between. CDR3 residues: CASRYLFTGDQPQHF. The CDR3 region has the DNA TGTGCCAGTAGATACCTGTTTACGGGGGATCAGCCCCAGCATTTT.